The source of this T cell receptor (beta chain) is a study of T cell changes during pregnancy in multiple sclerosis. Repertoires were generated with immunoSEQ multiplex PCR, while TCRdb's copy carries only in-frame clones and drops some. The repertoire holds 30,000 to 45,000 clones, 91% seen once, with around 0.47% in the top ten. This TCR derives from a female donor in good health, enrolled as a control in a pregnancy study. Sample: CD4+ T cells from peripheral blood mononuclear cells, taken in the second trimester of pregnancy.

The CDR3 protein is CASSRLNGPADYGNTIYF. In nucleotides, the CDR3 is TGTGCCAGCAGCCGGCTTAATGGGCCGGCGGACTATGGAAACACCATATATTTT. V gene TRBV7-6 combines with J gene TRBJ1-3, with no clear D. In germline, CDR1 is SGHVS, CDR2 FNYEAQ. The length of the CDR3 is 18 residues. The V end lost 5 bases, the J end lost 3 bases, and 23 bases lay between the germline ends.